This record covers a single TCR beta chain. The sample originates from a study of blood T cell repertoires in COVID-19. Overall study: There were acute and convalescent COVID-19 samples, and they came from the United States, Italy and Spain. The cDNA or gDNA used as material had been derived from T cells, B-cell-depleted T cells, or PBMCs.

Authors' methods: Estimation of nucleated cell counts relied on the amplification of reference gene primers. Clones were sequenced by immunoSEQ multiplex PCR, and TCRdb holds only the in-frame ones, with some missing. From that table come the V and J calls and clone size; the DNA was used to work out D and trimming. The sample lists around 100,000 clones, roughly 86% occurring once. The sample consisted of peripheral blood. The clonotype comes from a woman in her sixties or seventies with acute or convalescent COVID-19.

CDR3 coding DNA: TGCAGTGCTAGTCCGGGACTAGCGATAGATACGCAGTATTTT. It yields the protein CSASPGLAIDTQYF. The chain couples TRBV20-1 to TRBJ2-3; 10 bases line up with TRBD2. V lost 3 bases to trimming and J lost 5 bases; unmatched junction nucleotides: 5. The CDR3 is 14 residues long. Germline values: CDR1 DFQATT, CDR2 SNEGSKA (reference sequence).